This T cell receptor beta chain was sequenced for a study of blood T cells in healthy people across ages. In the case of this clonotype: The antigen is undetermined.

With a J-beta primer mix and a sample-barcoded 5' primer, a second PCR ran roughly 7 to 11 cycles. TCRdb re-called the 5' RACE reads with MiXCR, one entry per CDR3 protein. The sample consists of about 1.1 million distinct CDR3 sequences, 30% to 40% of them appearing once. Regarding the study as a whole: The donors' CMV status was not determined, possibly confounding changes in expanded clonotypes. Diversity was estimated from one million T cells, and these estimates were considered underestimates.

Russia was home to the donors, healthy Caucasian individuals aged about 6 to 90. The CDR3 length is 16 residues. V was shortened by 6 bases and J by 0 bases, with 15 bases between the two germline ends. Germline V CDR1 and CDR2: MNHEY, SVGEGT. Sequenced material: blood. The chain combines TRBV6-2 or TRBV6-3 with TRBJ1-5; a weak D match, TRBD1 (6 bases). The sequence was collected from a man aged 18 to 30 in good health. CDR3 nucleotides: TGTGCCAGCAGGGTGGGGGGCCGGTATAGCAATCAGCCCCAGCATTTT. Translating it yields CASRVGGRYSNQPQHF.